The rows below give T cell receptor beta chains drawn from one sample of a study of T cell repertoires in cytomegalovirus infection. TCRdb reprocessed the reads with MiXCR, giving one entry per CDR3 protein. The table records 600,000 to 800,000 distinct CDR3 sequences, 20% to 25% of them present only once. Sequenced sample: CD8+ T cells from PBMCs. All receptors derive from a human donor in good health (CMV status not recorded). Some clones in this sample may be carry-over from other donors' samples. CDR3s include the opening cysteine and the closing phenylalanine or tryptophan. Fields, in order: clone size, J gene, V gene, CDR3 protein. Where a row states a size, it is once, few, many or the class of an expanded clone; other rows omit it.

few,TRBJ1-2,TRBV6-4,CASSPRDRGGGYTF
few,TRBJ1-2,TRBV9,CASSAAAPGQGVNGYTF
few,TRBJ1-1,TRBV2,CASSERTGGGTEAFF
many,TRBJ2-2,TRBV7-9,CASSPWTGSGTGELFF
many,TRBJ1-1,TRBV6-5,CASISSVRGDHTEAFF
NA,TRBJ2-1,TRBV4-1,CASSQGFYNEQFF
many,TRBJ2-5,TRBV7-2,CASSLTSGAPETQYF
few,TRBJ2-3,TRBV28,CASRSGTTSTDTQYF
many,TRBJ1-5,TRBV7-2,CASSLVVSGTQPQHF
NA,TRBJ1-1,TRBV7-9,CASSFSDRAVEAFF
once,TRBJ2-1,TRBV5-1,CASSLGQGTGEQFF
NA,TRBJ2-5,TRBV6-1,CASKGAQETQYF
NA,TRBJ2-3,TRBV7-6,CASSPARGLSTDTQYF
NA,TRBJ1-2,TRBV20-1,CSARDGDYDYIGGYTF
many,TRBJ2-7,TRBV20-1,CSASGRTGEFYEQYF
few,TRBJ1-1,TRBV4-1,CASSQEKLVNTEAFF
NA,TRBJ2-1,TRBV18,CASSPLAGGNSHEQFF
NA,TRBJ2-3,TRBV6-6,CASSYQGSDTQYF
few,TRBJ2-1,TRBV6-2/TRBV6-3,CASTEPGLVNEQFF
NA,TRBJ2-7,TRBV29-1,CSVVAGQSYEQYF
NA,TRBJ2-3,TRBV29-1,CSVDLPNRSTDTQYF
NA,TRBJ2-1,TRBV5-1,CASSLAEEFYNEQFF
few,TRBJ2-1,TRBV2,CASTYWGDSYNEQFF
many,TRBJ2-1,TRBV7-2,CASSLIYNEQFF
few,TRBJ2-1,TRBV20-1,CSPRGLAAYNEQFF
few,TRBJ2-7,TRBV20-1,CSAPQGDSYEQYF
few,TRBJ1-5,TRBV6-6,CAIQGAGSNQPQHF
many,TRBJ1-5,TRBV28,CASSLVTGAIQPQHF
many,TRBJ1-1,TRBV12-3/TRBV12-4,CASVGADALLAAFF
few,TRBJ1-2,TRBV29-1,CSVRDDRGSNYGYTF
NA,TRBJ2-2,TRBV6-6,CASSYSTVWSNTGELFF
many,TRBJ2-4,TRBV7-9,CASSLPGPRGNIQYF
few,TRBJ2-7,TRBV20-1,CSAWANPGQKSSYEQYF
NA,TRBJ1-5,TRBV6-6,CASSPGTGDQPRHF
NA,TRBJ2-1,TRBV28,CASCLAGVSYNEQFF
NA,TRBJ2-2,TRBV4-3,CASSYEMSGGLVTGELFF
few,TRBJ1-4,TRBV28,CASSLLYRGRGEKLFF
many,TRBJ2-3,TRBV7-8,CASSLAEGGTDTQYF
few,TRBJ2-6,TRBV6-6,CASSSRDSSLGANVLTF
many,TRBJ2-1,TRBV6-5,CASTPGTSGGSWNNEQFF
many,TRBJ2-2,TRBV29-1,CSVTGSGELFF
few,TRBJ2-5,TRBV20-1,CSARSGGRYQETQYF
NA,TRBJ2-1,TRBV6-6,CASSFLYAARSSYNEQFF
many,TRBJ2-3,TRBV12-3/TRBV12-4,CASSWTGVTDTQYF
NA,TRBJ2-7,TRBV5-1,CASSLGAEGQYF
few,TRBJ2-1,TRBV11-3,CASSLVPGANEQFF
many,TRBJ2-4,TRBV7-6,CASSLRTGQNIQYF
many,TRBJ2-1,TRBV10-3,CAITGQFNNEQFF